Given below is one TCR beta chain in context. What it binds is not known. Here the CDR3 omits its conserved ending phenylalanine or tryptophan, so a read error is the likely source. The sample originates from a study of CD8+CD57+ T cells in acquired aplastic anemia. Findings and limits, study-wide: There were around 28 CD8+ CDR3 sequences that occurred in both patients and controls.

Previously, flow cytometry had revealed CD8+CD57+ cell expansion in the patients chosen for sequencing. The diagnosis in all patients was severe acquired aplastic anemia. Germline lookup yields CDR1 SGDLS and CDR2 YYNGEE. This CDR3 has 13 amino acids. With V trimmed by 2 bases and J by 9 bases, 7 bases remained unmatched. Genomic DNA templated the TCR beta VDJ and CDR3 profiling. TCRdb itself ran the reads through MiXCR, one entry per CDR3 protein. Among 200,000 to 300,000 distinct CDR3 sequences, 65% to 90% were seen once, and the ten largest hold 40% to 55%. The V and J genes are TRBV9 and TRBJ1-1; TRBD1 matches at 7 bases. Sequencing was performed on sorted CD4+, CD8+, or CD8+CD57+ T cells (not recorded which) from PBMCs. The receptor comes from a human donor with aplastic anemia. The CDR3 DNA reads TGTGCCAGCAGCGTCGGGACAGATACTCAAGCTTTCGTT. Its protein product is CASSVGTDTQAFV.